These 28 T cell receptor beta chains were all obtained from the same sample, sequenced in a study of control samples from healthy donors and cancer patients. The method was immunoSEQ multiplex PCR; TCRdb's version includes in-frame clones alone and lacks a portion of them. The sample holds 140,000 or so clones; just under 95% are singletons and the top ten take 13% to 15%. Sequenced material: PBMCs. These receptors were taken from a man aged 55 to 70 with colorectal cancer.

For the CDR3, the DNA is TGTGCCAGCAGCAAAGCAGGGACAGGATACAATGAGCAGTTCTTC. It specifies CASSKAGTGYNEQFF. The V and J genes are TRBV21-1 and TRBJ2-1; TRBD1 is the table's D call, not checked against the DNA. TRBV21-1 is a listed pseudogene. The CDR3 has 15 residues.

This rearrangement joins TRBV29-1 to TRBJ1-1; a possible D gene is TRBD1 (6 bases). CDR3 size: 14 residues. Trimming removed 0 bases from V and 1 base from J, with 9 bases in between. The germline V gene has CDR1 SQVTM and CDR2 ANQGSEA. DNA for the CDR3: TGCAGCGTTGAAGAAGGGGACAAGAACACTGAAGCTTTCTTT. Protein sequence: CSVEEGDKNTEAFF.

J is TRBJ2-7 and V is TRBV11-1, with 7 bases fitting TRBD1. V trimming: 5 bases; J trimming: 0 bases; junction bases outside the gene matches: 7. This CDR3 has 15 amino acids. Germline values: CDR1 SGHAT, CDR2 FQDESV (reference sequence). The CDR3 is CASSPSTGSSYEQYF. The CDR3 bases are TGTGCCAGCAGCCCGTCGACAGGGAGCTCCTACGAGCAGTACTTC.

V is TRBV30 and J is TRBJ1-2; D is perhaps TRBD1 (5 bases). The CDR3 consists of 13 residues. From germline, CDR1 is GTSNPN and CDR2 SVGIG (reference sequence). With 7 bases removed from V and 3 bases from J, the gap between germline ends came to 15 bases. CDR3 loop: CALEGREDYGYTF. The CDR3 DNA reads TGTGCCTTAGAGGGCAGGGAGGACTATGGCTACACCTTC.

This clone appeared a few times. This rearrangement joins TRBV28 to TRBJ1-5; D remains ambiguous. CDR1 is MDHEN and CDR2 is SYDVKM in the germline V gene. Trimming took off 8 bases at V and 4 bases at J, with 9 bases between the two ends. CDR3 length: 12 residues. The CDR3 region is CASLTYNQPQHF. In DNA form, the CDR3 reads TGTGCCAGCTTGACCTATAATCAGCCCCAGCATTTT.

The V call is TRBV4-1, the J call TRBJ2-1; 9 bases fit TRBD2. The CDR3 consists of 18 residues. Per germline, CDR1 MGHRA and CDR2 YSYEKL. The J segment lost 9 bases and the V segment lost 1 base, leaving 16 bases of the junction unmatched. The CDR3: CASSQGTPGLAFSSEQFF. For the CDR3, the DNA is TGCGCCAGCAGCCAAGGGACCCCGGGACTAGCTTTCTCGAGTGAGCAGTTCTTC.

V and J are TRBV2 and TRBJ2-7; maybe TRBD1 (5 bases). The CDR3 has 11 residues. Trimming pared 6 bases from V and 11 bases from J, leaving 14 bases between. The germline V gene has CDR1 SNHLY and CDR2 FYNNEI. The CDR3, as DNA: TGTGCCAGCAGGGCAGGGATGAGTGAGTACTTC. The encoded protein is CASRAGMSEYF.

The genes are TRBV25-1 and TRBJ2-5, with 7 positions matching TRBD1. CDR1 MGHDK and CDR2 SYGVNS come from the germline V gene. Unmatched junction bases numbered 1, after V lost 3 bases and J lost 3 bases. There are 13 residues in the CDR3. CDR3 protein: CASSDRGKETQYF. In DNA, the CDR3 is TGTGCCAGCAGTGACAGGGGGAAAGAGACCCAGTACTTC.

The chain has TRBV2 and TRBJ1-5; D not resolved. The CDR3 consists of 14 residues. Germline V lookup: CDR1 SNHLY, CDR2 FYNNEI. Trimming pared 6 bases from V and 7 bases from J, leaving 16 bases between. CDR3 DNA: TGTGCCAGCAGCGAGAGGAGGGTTGGGCAGCCCCAGCATTTT. Its protein product is CASSERRVGQPQHF.

The gene calls are TRBV7-9 and TRBJ2-5, with D unresolved. From germline, CDR1 is SEHNR and CDR2 FQNEAQ (reference sequence). Trimming removed 7 bases at V and 4 bases at J, with 7 bases between. This CDR3 contains 11 residues. The CDR3: CASTQTETQYF. The CDR3 DNA follows: TGTGCCAGCACCCAAACAGAGACCCAGTACTTC.

This chain connects TRBV4-2 to TRBJ2-5; 14 bases are shared with TRBD2. The CDR3 is 18 residues long. Trimming removed 4 bases from V and 0 bases from J; junction bases left unmatched: 7. Germline CDR1 and CDR2: LGHNA and YNFKEQ. CDR3 sequence: CASSLLGLAGGYQETQYF. CDR3 coding DNA: TGTGCCAGCAGCCTCCTAGGACTAGCGGGGGGATACCAAGAGACCCAGTACTTC.

The CDR3 DNA reads TGTGCCAGCAGAGACGATCGTGAAGCTTTCTTT. This encodes CASRDDREAFF. This rearrangement joins TRBV12-3 or TRBV12-4 to TRBJ1-1, with no clear D. V was pared by 6 bases and J by 7 bases, with 9 bases between. This CDR3 has 11 residues.

The V and J genes are TRBV2 and TRBJ2-5; 10 nucleotides line up with TRBD2. The trim removed 5 bases at V and 7 bases at J, leaving 10 bases unmatched. Germline V gives CDR1 SNHLY, CDR2 FYNNEI. CDR3 size: 15 residues. The CDR3 coding sequence is TGTGCCAGCAGTCAACAGCGGGGGGGCCAGGGGACCCAGTACTTC. It yields the protein CASSQQRGGQGTQYF.

Concerning this clone: Additional DNA sequences in this sample encode the identical CDR3. The chain has TRBV10-3 and TRBJ2-7; D remains ambiguous. The CDR3 has 11 residues. V was pared by 3 bases and J by 0 bases, with 0 bases between. The germline V gene has CDR1 ENHRY and CDR2 SYGVKD. In nucleotides, the CDR3 is TGTGCCATCAGTGACTCCTACGAGCAGTACTTC. It yields the protein CAISDSYEQYF.

This chain uses TRBV29-1 with TRBJ1-1, with TRBD1 matching 7 bases. The V and J ends lost 1 base and 8 bases, in that order; junction bases with no gene match: 10. The CDR3 extends over 14 amino acids. Germline values: CDR1 SQVTM, CDR2 ANQGSEA. CDR3 nucleotide sequence: TGCAGCGTTGAAGGCAGGGGGAATTTGGGCGAAGCTTTCTTT. Protein product: CSVEGRGNLGEAFF.

The chain uses TRBV7-9 and TRBJ1-4; D is possibly TRBD1 (5 bases). The CDR3 spans 15 residues. The ends were cut back, 5 bases at V and 6 bases at J, with 16 bases in the middle. Germline CDR1 SEHNR, CDR2 FQNEAQ (reference sequence). The DNA of the CDR3 is TGTGCCAGCAGCCCCGGGACCGCCGGAGATGAAAAACTGTTTTTT. This translates into CASSPGTAGDEKLFF.

The CDR3 DNA sequence: TGTGCCAGCAGCCTCAGCGGGGGGGAGACCCAGTACTTC. Protein sequence: CASSLSGGETQYF. The chain has TRBV7-2 and TRBJ2-5; 9 bases are a match to TRBD2. The germline CDR1 and CDR2 sequences are SGHTA and FQGNSA. After removal of 5 bases from V and 5 bases from J, the junction contained 3 bases not matched to a gene. The CDR3 totals 13 residues.

This clone was found once. The chain couples TRBV5-4 to TRBJ2-7; 7 nucleotides agree with TRBD1. This CDR3 spans 13 amino acids. The germline V gene has CDR1 SGHNT and CDR2 YYREEE (reference sequence). After removal of 2 bases from V and 5 bases from J, the junction contained 4 bases not matched to a gene. CDR3 in DNA: TGTGCCAGCAGCTTCACAGGGGTCGACGAGCAGTACTTC. Its translation is CASSFTGVDEQYF.

The V gene is TRBV6-6, the J gene TRBJ2-7; 8 bases fit TRBD1. The germline gives CDR1 MNHNY, CDR2 SVGAGI (reference sequence). This CDR3 has 15 amino acids. The V gene end was trimmed by 5 bases and the J gene end by 0 bases; junction bases not matched to a gene: 6. The CDR3 DNA follows: TGTGCCAGCAGTGCCTCCGGGACAGGCTCCTACGAGCAGTACTTC. This encodes CASSASGTGSYEQYF.

The gene calls are TRBV24-1 and TRBJ2-2, with 8 bases fitting TRBD2. This CDR3 spans 15 amino acids. CDR1 is KGHDR, CDR2 SFDVKD, per germline. V trimming: 5 bases; J trimming: 5 bases; junction bases outside the gene matches: 6. CDR3 loop: CATSATAGATGELFF. CDR3 sequence (DNA): TGTGCCACCAGTGCCACAGCGGGGGCTACCGGGGAGCTGTTTTTT.

V gene TRBV30 combines with J gene TRBJ2-7; weak D call: TRBD1 (6 bases). Germline V gives CDR1 GTSNPN, CDR2 SVGIG (reference sequence). The CDR3 is 13 amino acids. V gave up 4 bases and J gave up 2 bases, with 12 bases separating them. The CDR3 nucleotides read TGTGCCTGGAACCGGGACAATCCCTACGAGCAGTACTTC. Protein sequence: CAWNRDNPYEQYF.

This chain links TRBV19 with TRBJ1-5; D is undetermined. The CDR3 loop spans 14 amino acids. Germline V CDR1 and CDR2: LNHDA, SQIVND (reference sequence). The V gene lost 1 base and the J gene lost 3 bases, with 7 bases spanning the gap. The CDR3 DNA is TGTGCCAGTAGTATAGCGCGGTTCAATCAGCCCCAGCATTTT. Amino acids: CASSIARFNQPQHF.

About this clone itself: Other DNA sequences within the sample encode an identical CDR3. The rearrangement uses TRBV9 and TRBJ2-7; the D gene is possibly TRBD1 (6 bases). Germline V lookup: CDR1 SGDLS, CDR2 YYNGEE. The CDR3 is 14 residues long. Trimming removed 0 bases at V and 3 bases at J, with 10 bases between. CDR3 DNA sequence: TGTGCCAGCAGCGTAGGTACAGGGAACTACGAGCAGTACTTC. Residues: CASSVGTGNYEQYF.

This clone counts as medium-sized (0.01 to 0.1%). V usage is TRBV7-8 and J usage is TRBJ2-7, with 9 bases lining up with TRBD1. This CDR3 has 14 residues. V lost 6 bases, J lost 5 bases, and 8 bases stayed unmatched. Germline CDR1 is SGHVS and CDR2 is FQNEAQ. The DNA for the CDR3 is TGTGCCAGCAGACCCGGGACAGGGTACAACGAGCAGTACTTC. The encoded protein is CASRPGTGYNEQYF. Full variable domain (remainder filled in from reference TRBV7-8 and TRBJ2-7): GAGVSQSPRYKVAKRGQDVALRCDPISGHVSLFWYQQALGQGPEFLTYFQNEAQLDKSGLPSDRFFAERPEGSVSTLKIQRTQQEDSAVYLCASRPGTGYNEQYFGPGTRLTVT.

The chain carries TRBV3-1 (or the pseudogene TRBV3-2) and TRBJ2-5; 8 positions agree with TRBD2. The CDR3 length is 13 residues. The J segment lost 13 bases and the V segment lost 0 bases, leaving 7 bases of the junction unmatched. Per the germline V gene, CDR1 is LGHDT and CDR2 is YNNKEL (reference sequence). The CDR3: CASSQDASGPVYF. As DNA, the CDR3 is TGTGCCAGCAGCCAAGATGCTAGCGGGCCCGTGTACTTC.

The chain carries TRBV20-1 and TRBJ1-4; D not resolved. The V gene lost 3 bases and the J gene lost 7 bases, with 6 bases spanning the gap. The CDR3 runs to 11 residues. Germline-derived CDR1 and CDR2 are DFQATT and SNEGSKA (reference sequence). CDR3 residues: CSASLGEKLFF. CDR3 nucleotide sequence: TGCAGTGCTAGTCTGGGTGAAAAACTGTTTTTT.

The genes are TRBV3-1 (or the pseudogene TRBV3-2) and TRBJ2-5; the D gene could be TRBD1 or TRBD2 (5 bases each). CDR3 length: 18 amino acids. The V end lost 0 bases, the J end lost 0 bases, and 17 bases lay between the germline ends. Germline assignment: CDR1 LGHDT and CDR2 YNNKEL (reference sequence). CDR3 residues: CASSQDSPGRTYQETQYF. DNA for the CDR3: TGTGCCAGCAGCCAAGATTCACCGGGACGGACGTACCAAGAGACCCAGTACTTC.

J is TRBJ2-5 and V is TRBV5-1; 8 nucleotides align to TRBD2. V shed 2 bases and J 5 bases; nucleotides not matched to a gene: 8. The CDR3 spans 15 residues. Germline assignment: CDR1 SGHRS and CDR2 YFSETQ. The CDR3 region is CASSFPAGGGETQYF. CDR3 DNA sequence: TGCGCCAGCAGCTTTCCCGCGGGGGGAGGGGAGACCCAGTACTTC.